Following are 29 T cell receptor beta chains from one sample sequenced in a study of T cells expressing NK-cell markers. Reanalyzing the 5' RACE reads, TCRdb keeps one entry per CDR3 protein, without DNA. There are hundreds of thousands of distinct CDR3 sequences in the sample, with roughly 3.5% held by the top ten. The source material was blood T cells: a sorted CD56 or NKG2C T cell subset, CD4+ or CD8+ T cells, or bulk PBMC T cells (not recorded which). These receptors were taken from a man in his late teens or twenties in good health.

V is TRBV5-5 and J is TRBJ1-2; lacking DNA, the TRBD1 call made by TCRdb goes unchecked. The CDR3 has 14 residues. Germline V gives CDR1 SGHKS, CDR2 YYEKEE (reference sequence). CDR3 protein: CASSSSRDRDGYTF. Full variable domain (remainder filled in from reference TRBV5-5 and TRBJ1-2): DAGVTQSPTHLIKTRGQQVTLRCSPISGHKSVSWYQQVLGQGPQFIFQYYEKEERGRGNFPDRFSARQFPNYSSELNVNALLLGDSALYLCASSSSRDRDGYTFGSGTRLTVV.

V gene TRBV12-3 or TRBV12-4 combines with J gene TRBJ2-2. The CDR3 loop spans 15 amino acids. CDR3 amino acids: CASIGGPTNTGELFF.

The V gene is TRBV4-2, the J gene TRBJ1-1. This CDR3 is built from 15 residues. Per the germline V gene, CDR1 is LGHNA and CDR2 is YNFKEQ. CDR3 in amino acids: CASSQDYSMNTEAFF.

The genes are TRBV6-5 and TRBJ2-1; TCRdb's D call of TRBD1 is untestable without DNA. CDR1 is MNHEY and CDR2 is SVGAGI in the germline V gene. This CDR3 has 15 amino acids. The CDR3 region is CASSYGATGDNEQFF.

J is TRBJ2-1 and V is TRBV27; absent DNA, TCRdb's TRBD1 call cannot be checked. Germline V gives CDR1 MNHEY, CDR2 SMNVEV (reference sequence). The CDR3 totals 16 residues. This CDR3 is CASSPGTGPAYNEQFF.

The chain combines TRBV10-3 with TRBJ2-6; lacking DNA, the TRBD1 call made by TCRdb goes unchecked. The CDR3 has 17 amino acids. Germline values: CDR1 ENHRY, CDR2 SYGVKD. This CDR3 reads CAISEAGPPSGANVLTF.

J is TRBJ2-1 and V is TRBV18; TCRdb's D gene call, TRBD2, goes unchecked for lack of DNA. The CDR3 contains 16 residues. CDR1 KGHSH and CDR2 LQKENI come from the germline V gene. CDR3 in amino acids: CASSPLGVTSYNEQFF.

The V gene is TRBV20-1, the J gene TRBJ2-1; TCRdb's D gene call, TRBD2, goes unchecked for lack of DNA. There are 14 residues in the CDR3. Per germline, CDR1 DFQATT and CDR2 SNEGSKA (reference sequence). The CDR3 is CSARSRNSNNEQFF.

The CDR3 is CASSLLRSLNTEAFF. This rearrangement joins TRBV5-1 to TRBJ1-1. Germline V gene lookup returns CDR1 SGHRS and CDR2 YFSETQ. There are 15 residues in the CDR3. The whole variable domain, filled in from reference TRBV5-1 and TRBJ1-1, reads KAGVTQTPRYLIKTRGQQVTLSCSPISGHRSVSWYQQTPGQGLQFLFEYFSETQRNKGNFPGRFSGRQFSNSRSEMNVSTLELGDSALYLCASSLLRSLNTEAFFGQGTRLTVV.

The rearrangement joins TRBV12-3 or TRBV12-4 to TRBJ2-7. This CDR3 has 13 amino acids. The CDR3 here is CASSWQTLDEQYF.

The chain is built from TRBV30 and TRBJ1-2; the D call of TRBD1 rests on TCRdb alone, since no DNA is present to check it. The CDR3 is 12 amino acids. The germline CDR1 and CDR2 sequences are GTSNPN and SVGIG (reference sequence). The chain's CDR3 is CACKTGSYGYTF.

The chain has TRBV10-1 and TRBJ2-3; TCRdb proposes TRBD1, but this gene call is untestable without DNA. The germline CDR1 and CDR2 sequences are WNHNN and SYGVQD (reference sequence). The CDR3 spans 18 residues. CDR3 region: CASSDFEGAPLHRDTQYF.

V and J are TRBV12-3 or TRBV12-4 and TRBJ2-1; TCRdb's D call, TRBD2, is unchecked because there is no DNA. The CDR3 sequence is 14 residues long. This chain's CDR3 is CASSFDGRAWEKFF.

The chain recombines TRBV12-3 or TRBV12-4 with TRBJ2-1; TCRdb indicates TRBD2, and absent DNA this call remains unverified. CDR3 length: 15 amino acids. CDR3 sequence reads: CASSLWAGGTDEQFF.

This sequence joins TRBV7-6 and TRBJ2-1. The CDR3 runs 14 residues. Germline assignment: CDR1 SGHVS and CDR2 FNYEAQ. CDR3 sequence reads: CASSLATATNEQFF.

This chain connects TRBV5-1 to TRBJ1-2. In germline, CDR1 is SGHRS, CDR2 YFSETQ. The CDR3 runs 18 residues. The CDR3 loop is CASSLGGGFVVSNYGYTF. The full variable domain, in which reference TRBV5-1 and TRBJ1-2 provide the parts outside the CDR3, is KAGVTQTPRYLIKTRGQQVTLSCSPISGHRSVSWYQQTPGQGLQFLFEYFSETQRNKGNFPGRFSGRQFSNSRSEMNVSTLELGDSALYLCASSLGGGFVVSNYGYTFGSGTRLTVV.

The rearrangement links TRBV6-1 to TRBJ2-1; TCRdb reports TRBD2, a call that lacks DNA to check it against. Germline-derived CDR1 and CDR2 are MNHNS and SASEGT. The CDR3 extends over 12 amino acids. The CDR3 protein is CASGDFGDEQFF.

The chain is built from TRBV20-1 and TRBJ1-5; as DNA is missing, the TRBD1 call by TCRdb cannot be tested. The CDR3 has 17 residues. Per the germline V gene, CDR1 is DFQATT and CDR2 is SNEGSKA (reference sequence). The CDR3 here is CSARDERGTYSNQPQHF.

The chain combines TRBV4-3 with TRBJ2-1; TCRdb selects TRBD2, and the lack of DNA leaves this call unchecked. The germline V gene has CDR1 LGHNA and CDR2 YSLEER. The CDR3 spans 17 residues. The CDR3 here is CASSQDTVAGGPNEQFF.

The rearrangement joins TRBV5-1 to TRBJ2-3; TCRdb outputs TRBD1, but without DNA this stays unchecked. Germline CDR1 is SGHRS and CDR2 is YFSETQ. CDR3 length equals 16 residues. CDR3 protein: CASSLGPSGFGDTQYF.

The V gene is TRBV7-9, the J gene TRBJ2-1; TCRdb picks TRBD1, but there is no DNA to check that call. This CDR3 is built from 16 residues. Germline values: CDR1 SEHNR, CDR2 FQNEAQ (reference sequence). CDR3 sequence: CASTSTPRSTYNEQFF.

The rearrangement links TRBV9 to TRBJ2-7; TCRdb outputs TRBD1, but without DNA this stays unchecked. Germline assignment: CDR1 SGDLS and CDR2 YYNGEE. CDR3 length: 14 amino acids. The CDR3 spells CASSPRVGVHEQYF.

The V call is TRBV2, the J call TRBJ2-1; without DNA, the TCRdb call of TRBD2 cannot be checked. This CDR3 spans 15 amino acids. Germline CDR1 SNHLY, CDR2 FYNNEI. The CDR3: CASSVDSGADNEQFF.

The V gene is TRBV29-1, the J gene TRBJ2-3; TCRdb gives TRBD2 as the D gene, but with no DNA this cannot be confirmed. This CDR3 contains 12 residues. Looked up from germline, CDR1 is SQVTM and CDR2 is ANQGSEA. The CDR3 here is CSASKGGDTQYF.

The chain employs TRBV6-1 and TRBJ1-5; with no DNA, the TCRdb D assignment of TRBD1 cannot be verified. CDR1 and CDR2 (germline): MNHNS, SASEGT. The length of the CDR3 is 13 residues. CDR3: CASSSRDNQPQHF.

The CDR3 region is CASSEDVTSGRFSDTQYF. The J gene is TRBJ2-3, the V gene TRBV10-1; TCRdb designates TRBD2, a call that cannot be tested without DNA. Per germline, CDR1 WNHNN and CDR2 SYGVQD (reference sequence). There are 18 residues in the CDR3.

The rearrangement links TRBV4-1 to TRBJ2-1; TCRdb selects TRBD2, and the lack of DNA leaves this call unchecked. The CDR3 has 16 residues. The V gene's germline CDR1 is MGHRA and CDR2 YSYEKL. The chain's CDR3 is CASSQDRLAGAPEQFF.

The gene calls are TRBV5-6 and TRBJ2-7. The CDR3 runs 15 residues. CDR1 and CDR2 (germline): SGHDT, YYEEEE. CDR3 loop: CASSFEGNRVYEQYF.

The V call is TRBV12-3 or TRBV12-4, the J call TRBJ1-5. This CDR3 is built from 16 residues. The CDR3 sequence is CASSPLLGQGDQPQHF.